This T cell receptor (beta chain) is from a study of beta chain features in type 1 diabetes. In the study overall: Healthy donors and patients showed comparable age, gender and cell yields. Whole-study findings and limits: Naive, central memory and regulatory TCRB repertoires appeared more similar among patients than healthy donors. In all four CD4+ subsets, TCRB CDR3 length was significantly, moderately reduced in type 1 diabetes.

Expressed TCRB transcripts were sequenced because the isolated RNA had all been reverse transcribed beforehand. Clones were sequenced by immunoSEQ multiplex PCR, and TCRdb holds only the in-frame ones, with some missing. Of about 340,000 clones in the sample, about 14% were seen once. This clone was seen only a few times. Its specificity is not known. The sample comprised naive CD4+ T cells from blood. This clonotype was sampled from a woman under 30 with type 1 diabetes.

The CDR3 nucleotides are TGTGCCAGCAGCCCCCGGACTAGCGGTCTTACCGGGGAGCTGTTTTTT. Encoded protein: CASSPRTSGLTGELFF. V and J are TRBV7-3 and TRBJ2-2; 10 nucleotides agree with TRBD2. Looked up from germline, CDR1 is SGHTA and CDR2 is FQGTGA. V shed 5 bases, J shed 5 bases, and the junction held 8 bases outside the gene matches. The CDR3 has 16 amino acids.